Shown below are 14 T cell receptor beta chains from a single sample sequenced in a study of blood T cell repertoires in COVID-19. Clones were read by immunoSEQ multiplex PCR, and TCRdb kept only the in-frame ones, dropping some. The sample has 200,000 to 250,000 clones; approximately 82% are singletons. Material: PBMCs or T cells enriched from blood (not recorded which). These TCRs come from a man in his forties who had recovered from COVID-19.

Only one count was recorded for this clone. The chain employs TRBV28 and TRBJ1-2; D unclear. The V and J ends lost 10 bases and 2 bases respectively, with 17 bases between them. The CDR3 extends over 14 amino acids. The V gene's germline CDR1 is MDHEN and CDR2 SYDVKM. The CDR3 region is CAIYAGRENYGYTF. The CDR3 region has the DNA TGTGCCATTTACGCGGGTCGGGAGAACTATGGCTACACCTTC.

The chain has TRBV30 and TRBJ1-3, with a tentative D call TRBD1 (6 bases). The CDR3 consists of 13 residues. Trimming pared 6 bases from V and 0 bases from J, leaving 9 bases between. The germline V gene encodes CDR1 GTSNPN and CDR2 SVGIG (reference sequence). The CDR3 is CACKQGSGNTIYF. The DNA for the CDR3 is TGTGCCTGCAAACAGGGCTCTGGAAACACCATATATTTT.

The chain joins TRBV5-1 to TRBJ1-5; TRBD1 matches at 9 bases. V gave up 0 bases and J gave up 3 bases; unmatched junction bases: 1. The germline CDR1 and CDR2 sequences are SGHRS and YFSETQ. The CDR3 totals 15 residues. The CDR3 sequence is CASSLDRGPNQPQHF. CDR3 DNA sequence: TGCGCCAGCAGCTTGGACAGGGGGCCCAATCAGCCCCAGCATTTT.

The rearrangement uses TRBV6-5 and TRBJ2-7, with D perhaps matching TRBD2 (5 bases). The CDR3 contains 13 residues. Germline CDR1 reads MNHEY; CDR2 reads SVGAGI. Trimming left V 7 bases short and J 2 bases short, with 12 bases between. The DNA of the CDR3 is TGTGCCAGCACCTCGTATAGCGCCTACGAGCAGTACTTC. Protein sequence: CASTSYSAYEQYF.

The V call is TRBV7-2, the J call TRBJ1-5; tentative D call: TRBD1 (6 bases). V lost 5 bases to trimming and J lost 4 bases, with 12 bases between them. Per the germline V gene, CDR1 is SGHTA and CDR2 is FQGNSA. This CDR3 has 14 residues. CDR3 in amino acids: CASSARQANQPQHF. The CDR3 DNA sequence: TGTGCCAGCAGCGCTAGACAGGCGAATCAGCCCCAGCATTTT.

The CDR3 nucleotides are TGTGCCAGCAGTTTAAAGGGACAGAACAATGAAAAACTGTTTTTT. This translates into CASSLKGQNNEKLFF. This sequence joins TRBV27 and TRBJ1-4; 7 bases map to TRBD1. V was clipped by 2 bases and J by 5 bases; unmatched bases: 5. In germline, CDR1 is MNHEY, CDR2 SMNVEV (reference sequence). The CDR3 runs to 15 residues.

The J gene is TRBJ1-1, the V gene TRBV7-9; 7 bases fit TRBD1. CDR1 is SEHNR and CDR2 is FQNEAQ in the germline V gene (reference sequence). With 4 bases clipped from V and 0 bases from J, the junction kept 11 bases outside the gene matches. This CDR3 has 17 amino acids. The CDR3 reads CASSWLTGVDLNTEAFF. CDR3 nucleotides: TGTGCCAGCAGCTGGTTAACAGGGGTTGATCTGAACACTGAAGCTTTCTTT.

The V gene is TRBV7-2, the J gene TRBJ2-1, with 9 bases lining up with TRBD1. V shed 6 bases and J 4 bases; nucleotides not matched to a gene: 19. The CDR3 runs to 19 residues. Per the germline V gene, CDR1 is SGHTA and CDR2 is FQGNSA. Here the CDR3 reads CASRTQLPNTGGRYNEQFF. The DNA of the CDR3 is TGTGCCAGCAGAACCCAACTACCTAATACAGGGGGCCGGTACAATGAGCAGTTCTTC.

This chain joins TRBV7-8 and TRBJ2-1; D gene uncertain. CDR3 length: 11 amino acids. Germline loops: CDR1 SGHVS, CDR2 FQNEAQ. Trimming cost V 5 bases and J 10 bases, with 9 bases left between them. The CDR3 reads CASSPPREQFF. CDR3 coding DNA: TGTGCCAGCAGCCCCCCGAGGGAGCAGTTCTTC.

The chain employs TRBV7-2 and TRBJ1-1; D possibly corresponds to TRBD1 (5 bases). Germline values: CDR1 SGHTA, CDR2 FQGNSA. The germline V and J ends were trimmed by 5 bases and 2 bases, with 15 bases remaining between them. The CDR3 consists of 15 residues. CDR3 in amino acids: CASSPTRRGNTEAFF. For the CDR3, the DNA is TGTGCCAGCAGCCCAACGAGGAGGGGAAACACTGAAGCTTTCTTT.

This rearrangement joins TRBV6-2 or TRBV6-3 to TRBJ2-1, with 11 bases matching TRBD2. CDR1 is MNHEY, CDR2 SVGEGT, per germline. This CDR3 spans 17 amino acids. J was trimmed by 3 bases and V by 6 bases; bases with no gene match: 10. Written as DNA, the CDR3 is TGTGCCAGCAGCCCTAACCCCACTAGCGGGAGCTACAATGAGCAGTTCTTC. Translated, it gives CASSPNPTSGSYNEQFF.

This chain links TRBV25-1 with TRBJ1-5, with TRBD1 matching 10 bases. V lost 10 bases to trimming and J lost 4 bases; unmatched junction nucleotides: 4. This CDR3 has 13 residues. The germline V gene has CDR1 MGHDK and CDR2 SYGVNS. CDR3 coding DNA: TGTGCCACCAGACAGGGGGCAAATCAGCCCCAGCATTTT. This codes for CATRQGANQPQHF.

The chain is built from TRBV19 and TRBJ1-3; a possible D gene is TRBD1 (6 bases). Germline CDR1 is LNHDA and CDR2 is SQIVND (reference sequence). The CDR3 sequence is 16 residues long. Trimming cost V 7 bases and J 7 bases, with 23 bases left between them. As DNA, the CDR3 is TGTGCCAGTAACCCGAGGGACACGGGCTTCGGGAACACCATATATTTT. Translating gives CASNPRDTGFGNTIYF.

This clone came up once. The rearrangement joins TRBV7-9 to TRBJ1-1; D remains unclear. Trimming shortened V by 0 bases and J by 1 base, and 6 bases separated the two germline ends. CDR1 and CDR2 (germline): SEHNR, FQNEAQ (reference sequence). The CDR3 loop spans 14 amino acids. Here the CDR3 DNA reads TGTGCCAGCAGCTTAGCCGGAGGGAACACTGAAGCTTTCTTT. Amino acids: CASSLAGGNTEAFF.